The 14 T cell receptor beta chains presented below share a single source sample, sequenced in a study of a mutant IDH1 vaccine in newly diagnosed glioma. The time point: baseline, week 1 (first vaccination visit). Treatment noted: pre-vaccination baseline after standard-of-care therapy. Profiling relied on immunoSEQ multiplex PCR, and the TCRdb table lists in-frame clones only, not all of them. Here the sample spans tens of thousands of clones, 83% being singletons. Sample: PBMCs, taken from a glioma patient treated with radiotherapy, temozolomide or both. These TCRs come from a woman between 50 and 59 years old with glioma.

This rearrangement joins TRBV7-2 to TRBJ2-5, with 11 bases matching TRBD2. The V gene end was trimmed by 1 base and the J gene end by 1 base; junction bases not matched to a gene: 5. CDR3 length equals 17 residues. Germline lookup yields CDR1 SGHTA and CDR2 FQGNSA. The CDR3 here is CASSLGLTSGAQETQYF. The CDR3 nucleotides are TGTGCCAGCAGCTTAGGGTTGACTAGCGGGGCCCAAGAGACCCAGTACTTC.

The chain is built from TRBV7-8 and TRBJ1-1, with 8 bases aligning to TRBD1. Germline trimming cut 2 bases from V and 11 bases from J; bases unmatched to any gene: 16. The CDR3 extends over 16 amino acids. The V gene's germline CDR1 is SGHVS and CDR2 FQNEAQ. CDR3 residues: CASSLNVQGQVKSAFF. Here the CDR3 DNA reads TGTGCCAGCAGCTTAAATGTGCAGGGACAGGTGAAGTCCGCTTTCTTT.

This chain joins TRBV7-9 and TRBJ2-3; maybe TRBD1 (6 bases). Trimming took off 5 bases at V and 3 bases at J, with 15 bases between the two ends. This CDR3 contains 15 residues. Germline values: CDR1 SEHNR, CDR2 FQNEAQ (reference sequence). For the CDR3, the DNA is TGTGCCAGCAGCGGGAACAGGGTTAGGACAGATACGCAGTATTTT. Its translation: CASSGNRVRTDTQYF. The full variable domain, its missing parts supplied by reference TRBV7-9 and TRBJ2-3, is DTGVSQNPRHKITKRGQNVTFRCDPISEHNRLYWYRQTLGQGPEFLTYFQNEAQLEKSRLLSDRFSAERPKGSFSTLEIQRTEQGDSAMYLCASSGNRVRTDTQYFGPGTRLTVL.

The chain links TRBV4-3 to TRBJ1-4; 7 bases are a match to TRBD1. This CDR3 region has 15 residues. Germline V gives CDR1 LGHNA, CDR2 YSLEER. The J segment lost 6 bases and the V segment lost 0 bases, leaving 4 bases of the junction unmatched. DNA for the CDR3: TGCGCCAGCAGCCAAGATCGGCAGGGGGATGAAAAACTGTTTTTT. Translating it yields CASSQDRQGDEKLFF.

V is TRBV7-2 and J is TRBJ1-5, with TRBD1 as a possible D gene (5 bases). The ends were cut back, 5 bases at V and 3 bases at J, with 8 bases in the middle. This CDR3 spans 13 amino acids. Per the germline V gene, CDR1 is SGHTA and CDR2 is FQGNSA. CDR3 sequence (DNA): TGTGCCAGCAGCCCCGGGGCCAATCAGCCCCAGCATTTT. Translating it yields CASSPGANQPQHF.

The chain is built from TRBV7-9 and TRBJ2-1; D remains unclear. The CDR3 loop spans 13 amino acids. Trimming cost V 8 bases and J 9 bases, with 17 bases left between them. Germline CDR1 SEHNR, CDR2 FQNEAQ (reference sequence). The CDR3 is CASRWGYEGEQFF. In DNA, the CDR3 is TGTGCCAGCCGGTGGGGTTACGAAGGTGAGCAGTTCTTC.

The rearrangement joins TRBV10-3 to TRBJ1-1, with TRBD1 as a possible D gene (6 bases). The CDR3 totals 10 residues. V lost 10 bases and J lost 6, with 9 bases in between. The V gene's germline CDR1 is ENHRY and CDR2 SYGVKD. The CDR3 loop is CATSGAEAFF. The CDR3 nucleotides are TGTGCCACTTCAGGGGCTGAAGCTTTCTTT.

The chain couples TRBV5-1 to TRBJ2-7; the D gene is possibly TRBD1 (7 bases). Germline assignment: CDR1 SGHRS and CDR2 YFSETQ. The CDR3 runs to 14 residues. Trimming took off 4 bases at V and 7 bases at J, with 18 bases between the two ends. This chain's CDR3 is CASSLPTGAGEQYF. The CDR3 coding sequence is TGCGCCAGCAGCCTACCTACAGGGGCGGGGGAGCAGTACTTC.

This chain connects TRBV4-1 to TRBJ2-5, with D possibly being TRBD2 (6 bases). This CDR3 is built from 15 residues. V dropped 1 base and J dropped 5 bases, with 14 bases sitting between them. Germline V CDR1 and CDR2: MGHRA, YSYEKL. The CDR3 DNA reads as TGCGCCAGCAGCCAAGCCGGGGGTGACTGGGAGACCCAGTACTTC. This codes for CASSQAGGDWETQYF.

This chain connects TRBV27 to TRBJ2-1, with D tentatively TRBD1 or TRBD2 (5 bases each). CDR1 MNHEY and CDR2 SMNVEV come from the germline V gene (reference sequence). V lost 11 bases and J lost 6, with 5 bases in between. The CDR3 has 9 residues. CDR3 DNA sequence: TGTGCCGGGGGCAATGAGCAGTTCTTC. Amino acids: CAGGNEQFF.

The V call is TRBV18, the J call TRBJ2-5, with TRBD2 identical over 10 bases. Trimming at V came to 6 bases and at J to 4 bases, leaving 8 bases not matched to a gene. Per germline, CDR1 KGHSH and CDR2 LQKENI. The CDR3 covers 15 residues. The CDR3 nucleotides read TGTGCCAGCTCGAACCAGCGGGGGGGCCGAGAGACCCAGTACTTC. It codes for CASSNQRGGRETQYF.

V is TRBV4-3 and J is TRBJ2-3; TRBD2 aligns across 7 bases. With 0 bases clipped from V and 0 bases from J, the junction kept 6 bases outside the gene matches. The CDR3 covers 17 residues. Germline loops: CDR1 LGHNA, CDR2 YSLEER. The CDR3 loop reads CASSQETSGTSTDTQYF. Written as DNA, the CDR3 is TGCGCCAGCAGCCAAGAAACGAGCGGGACTAGCACAGATACGCAGTATTTT.

The CDR3 region is CASSRSGGADEQFF. The CDR3 region has the DNA TGTGCCAGCAGCCGAAGCGGGGGGGCCGATGAGCAGTTCTTC. The V and J genes are TRBV11-3 and TRBJ2-1; 10 nucleotides align to TRBD2. Germline CDR1 and CDR2: SGHNT and YENEEA. The trim removed 5 bases at V and 8 bases at J, leaving 6 bases unmatched. The CDR3 runs to 14 residues.

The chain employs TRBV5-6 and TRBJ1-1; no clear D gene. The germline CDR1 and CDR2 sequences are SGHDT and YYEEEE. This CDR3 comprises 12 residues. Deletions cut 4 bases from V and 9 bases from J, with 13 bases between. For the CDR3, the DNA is TGTGCCAGCAGCGTGGGTGACCAGAAAGCTTTCTTT. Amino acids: CASSVGDQKAFF.